This T cell receptor beta chain derives from a study of T cell responses to AZD1222 COVID-19 vaccine. General study results and limits: Donors were mostly white British, more females; clonal diversity possibly underestimated.

TCRdb's table, derived via immunoSEQ multiplex PCR, lists solely in-frame clones and lacks some. The sample comprises approximately 120,000 clones, roughly 93% of which are singletons, and about 0.86% rests with the top ten. Per the germline V gene, CDR1 is SGHVS and CDR2 is FNYEAQ. Trimming stripped 6 bases from V and 3 bases from J, with 11 bases between. The CDR3 spans 14 residues. On this clone: The antigen remains undetermined.

The chain employs TRBV7-6 and TRBJ2-2; a possible D gene is TRBD1 (5 bases). The receptor comes from an adult in good health. Here the sequenced sample was peripheral blood, taken on day 0 of AZD1222 vaccination. This CDR3 reads CASSVVGDTGELFF. CDR3 nucleotides: TGTGCCAGCAGTGTGGTAGGGGACACCGGGGAGCTGTTTTTT. Filled out from reference TRBV7-6 and TRBJ2-2, the complete variable domain reads GAGVSQSPRYKVTKRGQDVALRCDPISGHVSLYWYRQALGQGPEFLTYFNYEAQQDKSGLPNDRFSAERPEGSISTLTIQRTEQRDSAMYRCASSVVGDTGELFFGEGSRLTVL.